A single sample gave rise to the 20 T cell receptor beta chains below, sequenced in a study of blood T cell repertoires in COVID-19 (TCRdb year 2020). Library preparation was by the immunoSEQ multiplex PCR assay. The source is immuneACCESS, and TCRdb retained only in-frame sequences with V and J called. Part of the clones is not carried over; for the studies checked, unresolved V genes explain less than half of this, and the remainder is unexplained. The sample table records around 160,000 clones; around nine tenths of these occur just once. 1.2% of the sample lies in the top ten. Sequenced material: PBMCs or T cells enriched from blood (not recorded which). These receptors came from a woman aged 25 to 39 with acute COVID-19.

The chain has TRBV28 and TRBJ1-1; 7 bases agree with TRBD1. Trimming cost V 2 bases and J 10 bases; bases outside gene matches: 13. This CDR3 is 15 amino acids long. Germline V gives CDR1 MDHEN, CDR2 SYDVKM. The CDR3 coding sequence is TGTGCCAGCAGTTTACGCAGGACAGGTCGGTCGGGAGCTTTCTTT. It encodes CASSLRRTGRSGAFF.

The gene calls are TRBV5-1 and TRBJ2-1; TRBD2 matches at 10 bases. The CDR3 consists of 16 residues. V lost 0 bases, J lost 7 bases, and 7 bases stayed unmatched. Germline V gives CDR1 SGHRS, CDR2 YFSETQ. CDR3 amino acids: CASSLGASGSLNEQFF. The CDR3 region has the DNA TGCGCCAGCAGCTTGGGGGCTAGCGGGAGTCTTAATGAGCAGTTCTTC.

The chain recombines TRBV6-2 or TRBV6-3 with TRBJ2-7, with 9 bases fitting TRBD2. Germline V gene sequence: CDR1 MNHEY, CDR2 SVGEGT. The CDR3 length is 14 residues. V dropped 6 bases and J dropped 1; count of bases not matched to a gene: 4. The CDR3: CASSRTSESYEQYF. The CDR3 DNA sequence: TGTGCCAGCAGCAGGACTAGCGAGTCCTACGAGCAGTACTTC.

The chain has TRBV29-1 and TRBJ1-1, with 8 bases that match TRBD1. V lost 3 bases and J lost 1; bases outside the gene matches: 4. CDR3 length equals 14 residues. CDR1 is SQVTM, CDR2 ANQGSEA, per germline. For the CDR3, the DNA is TGCAGCGTTGATCTGCAGGGGGCGAACACTGAAGCTTTCTTT. Translating it yields CSVDLQGANTEAFF.

CDR3 sequence reads: CASSPPRGGQPQHF. CDR3 DNA: TGTGCCAGCAGTCCCCCCCGGGGTGGGCAGCCCCAGCATTTT. The chain uses TRBV28 and TRBJ1-5; D uncertain. The germline CDR1 and CDR2 sequences are MDHEN and SYDVKM. This CDR3 contains 14 residues. The germline V and J ends were trimmed by 5 bases and 7 bases, with 15 bases remaining between them.

The chain employs TRBV2 and TRBJ2-3; weak D call: TRBD2 (6 bases). V lost 3 bases and J lost 3, with 13 bases in between. This CDR3 has 15 amino acids. The germline V gene encodes CDR1 SNHLY and CDR2 FYNNEI. CDR3 protein: CASSEEAGRTDTQYF. In DNA form, the CDR3 reads TGTGCCAGCAGTGAGGAGGCGGGGCGTACAGATACGCAGTATTTT.

The rearrangement joins TRBV24-1 to TRBJ2-3, with D maybe TRBD2 (6 bases). Per germline, CDR1 KGHDR and CDR2 SFDVKD. This CDR3 spans 17 amino acids. V lost 5 bases to trimming and J lost 4 bases, with 21 bases between them. The CDR3 is CATSGPESGRGPDTQYF. In DNA, the CDR3 is TGTGCCACCAGTGGTCCGGAGTCCGGGAGAGGACCAGATACGCAGTATTTT.

This clone showed up just once. The chain carries TRBV10-3 and TRBJ1-4; 10 bases match TRBD1. V dropped 1 base and J dropped 8; count of bases not matched to a gene: 4. This CDR3 spans 15 amino acids. Germline lookup yields CDR1 ENHRY and CDR2 SYGVKD. The CDR3 loop reads CAISELTGGGEKLFF. Here the CDR3 DNA reads TGTGCCATCAGTGAGTTGACAGGGGGCGGAGAAAAACTGTTTTTT.

The chain uses TRBV28 and TRBJ2-5, with TRBD1 matching over 7 bases. The V and J ends lost 6 bases and 0 bases, in that order; junction bases with no gene match: 7. The germline CDR1 and CDR2 sequences are MDHEN and SYDVKM. The CDR3 covers 15 residues. CDR3 nucleotides: TGTGCCAGCAGCTCTTGGGGGACAGACCAAGAGACCCAGTACTTC. Residues: CASSSWGTDQETQYF.

The chain couples TRBV5-1 to TRBJ2-5; 11 bases agree with TRBD2. With 2 bases clipped from V and 4 bases from J, the junction kept 4 bases outside the gene matches. The CDR3 has 15 residues. Per the germline V gene, CDR1 is SGHRS and CDR2 is YFSETQ. CDR3 coding DNA: TGCGCCAGCAGCTTCGGGACTAGCGGTGCAGAGACCCAGTACTTC. Translating gives CASSFGTSGAETQYF.

The CDR3 bases are TGTGCCAGCTCGACCTTAGCCTCCCAGTACAATGAGCAGTTCTTC. It is translated as CASSTLASQYNEQFF. V gene TRBV18 combines with J gene TRBJ2-1; D is unresolved. The V end lost 6 bases, the J end lost 4 bases, and 16 bases lay between the germline ends. This CDR3 comprises 15 residues. Germline V gene data show CDR1 as KGHSH and CDR2 as LQKENI.

V and J are TRBV28 and TRBJ1-2; the match to TRBD1 covers 7 bases. The junction had 8 bases not matched to a gene; V was cut back by 7 bases and J by 0 bases. Germline CDR1 reads MDHEN; CDR2 reads SYDVKM. This CDR3 comprises 15 residues. Here the CDR3 reads CASTGGGTANYGYTF. The DNA of the CDR3 is TGTGCCAGCACTGGAGGGGGGACAGCTAACTATGGCTACACCTTC.

This chain connects TRBV2 to TRBJ1-1; 11 bases are shared with TRBD1. Losses at the gene ends were 5 bases for V and 5 bases for J; bases not matched to a gene: 4. CDR3 length equals 14 residues. Germline assignment: CDR1 SNHLY and CDR2 FYNNEI. CDR3 sequence: CASSRGQGVTEAFF. CDR3 sequence (DNA): TGTGCCAGCAGTCGGGGACAGGGGGTAACTGAAGCTTTCTTT.

J is TRBJ2-7 and V is TRBV21-1; the table assigns TRBD1, which was not confirmed against the DNA. TRBV21-1 is classified as a pseudogene. The CDR3 runs to 15 residues. CDR3 sequence (DNA): TGTGCCAGCAGCTTTACAGGGGAATCAACCTACGAGCAGTACTTC. The encoded protein is CASSFTGESTYEQYF.

The chain joins TRBV7-6 to TRBJ1-2; D is undetermined. The CDR3 contains 13 residues. Trimming removed 7 bases from V and 0 bases from J, with 9 bases in between. The germline V gene encodes CDR1 SGHVS and CDR2 FNYEAQ. As DNA, the CDR3 is TGTGCCAGCACGAACGGAGCTAACTATGGCTACACCTTC. Its protein is CASTNGANYGYTF.

The chain is built from TRBV7-3 and TRBJ2-1; 12 nucleotides agree with TRBD2. V dropped 8 bases and J dropped 9; count of bases not matched to a gene: 20. The CDR3 is 18 amino acids. Germline V lookup: CDR1 SGHTA, CDR2 FQGTGA. The CDR3 loop is CASPGTSGYKGANSEQFF. The CDR3 DNA reads TGTGCCAGCCCCGGGACTAGCGGGTACAAAGGGGCCAATAGTGAGCAGTTCTTC.

The chain combines TRBV19 with TRBJ2-2; D possibly corresponds to TRBD1 (6 bases). The CDR3 spans 13 residues. Trimming stripped 8 bases from V and 0 bases from J, with 7 bases between. Germline assignment: CDR1 LNHDA and CDR2 SQIVND (reference sequence). In DNA form, the CDR3 reads TGTGCCAGTGAGGGGGCGAACACCGGGGAGCTGTTTTTT. Amino acids: CASEGANTGELFF.

This clone was observed a few times. The DNA for the CDR3 is TGTGCCAGCAGCTCATCCCCCCGGAGTTGGGAGCCCCAGCATTTT. Its translation: CASSSSPRSWEPQHF. V gene TRBV7-2 combines with J gene TRBJ1-5; D is unresolved. The CDR3 contains 15 residues. Germline-derived CDR1 and CDR2 are SGHTA and FQGNSA. Trimming shortened V by 4 bases and J by 8 bases, and 18 bases separated the two germline ends.

This chain joins TRBV20-1 and TRBJ2-1, with TRBD1 as a possible D gene (7 bases). The CDR3 contains 12 residues. Germline CDR1 is DFQATT and CDR2 is SNEGSKA (reference sequence). V gave up 6 bases and J gave up 15 bases, with 21 bases separating them. CDR3 sequence reads: CSASIYPGGLFF. Here the CDR3 DNA reads TGCAGTGCCAGTATATACCCAGGGGGACTGTTCTTC.

The chain carries TRBV3-1 (or the pseudogene TRBV3-2) and TRBJ1-2; 7 bases align to TRBD1. This CDR3 region has 16 residues. V lost 1 base to trimming and J lost 0 bases; unmatched junction nucleotides: 5. Germline values: CDR1 LGHDT, CDR2 YNNKEL (reference sequence). This CDR3 is CASSQATGTANYGYTF. CDR3 DNA sequence: TGTGCCAGCAGCCAAGCTACAGGGACAGCTAACTATGGCTACACCTTC.